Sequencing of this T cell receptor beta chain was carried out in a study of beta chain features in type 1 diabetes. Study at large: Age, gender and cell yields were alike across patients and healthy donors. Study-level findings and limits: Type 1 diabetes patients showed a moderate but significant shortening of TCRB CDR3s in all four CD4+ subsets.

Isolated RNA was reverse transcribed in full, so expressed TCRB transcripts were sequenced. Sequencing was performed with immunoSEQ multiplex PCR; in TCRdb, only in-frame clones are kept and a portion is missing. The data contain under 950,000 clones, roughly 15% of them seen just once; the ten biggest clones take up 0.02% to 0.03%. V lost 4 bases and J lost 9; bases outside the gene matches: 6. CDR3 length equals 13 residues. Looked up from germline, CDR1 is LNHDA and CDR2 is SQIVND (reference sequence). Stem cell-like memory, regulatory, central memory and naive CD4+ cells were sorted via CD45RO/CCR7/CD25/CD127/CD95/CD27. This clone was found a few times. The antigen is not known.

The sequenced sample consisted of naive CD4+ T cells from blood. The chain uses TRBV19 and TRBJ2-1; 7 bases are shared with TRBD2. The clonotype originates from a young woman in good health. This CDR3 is CASSNPSSGEQFF. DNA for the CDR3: TGTGCCAGTAGTAACCCCTCTAGCGGTGAGCAGTTCTTC.